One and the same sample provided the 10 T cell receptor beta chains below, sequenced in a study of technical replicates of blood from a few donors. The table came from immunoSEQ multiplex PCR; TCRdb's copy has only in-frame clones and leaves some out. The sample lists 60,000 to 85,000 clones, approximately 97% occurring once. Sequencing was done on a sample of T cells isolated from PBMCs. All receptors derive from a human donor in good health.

DNA for the CDR3: TGCAGCGTTCCCCCCAAGCGGGAGACAGATACGCAGTATTTT. Encoded protein: CSVPPKRETDTQYF. The chain couples TRBV29-1 to TRBJ2-3, with 8 bases that match TRBD2. The CDR3 has 14 residues. The junction had 7 bases not matched to a gene; V was cut back by 5 bases and J by 3 bases. Germline CDR1 is SQVTM and CDR2 is ANQGSEA.

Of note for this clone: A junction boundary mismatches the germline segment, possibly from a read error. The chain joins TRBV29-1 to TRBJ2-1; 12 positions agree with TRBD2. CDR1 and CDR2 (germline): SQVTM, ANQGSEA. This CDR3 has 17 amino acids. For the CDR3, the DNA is TGCAGCGTTCGCGACTCCTTTCTAGCGGGAGGGTACAGTGAGCAGTTCTTC. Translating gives CSVRDSFLAGGYSEQFF.

The CDR3 DNA reads as TGTGCCAGCAGCCAAGAGTGGCTAGCGGTCTACGAGCAGTACTTC. Its protein product is CASSQEWLAVYEQYF. V is TRBV4-2 and J is TRBJ2-7, with TRBD2 matching over 7 bases. Losses at the gene ends were 0 bases for V and 3 bases for J; bases not matched to a gene: 5. CDR3 length: 15 residues. Germline lookup yields CDR1 LGHNA and CDR2 YNFKEQ.

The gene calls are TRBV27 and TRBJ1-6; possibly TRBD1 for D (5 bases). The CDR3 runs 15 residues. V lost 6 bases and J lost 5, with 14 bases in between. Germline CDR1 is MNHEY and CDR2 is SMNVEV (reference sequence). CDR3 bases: TGTGCCAGCAGCCTCCAGGGTCTGGATAATTCACCCCTCCACTTT. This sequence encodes CASSLQGLDNSPLHF.

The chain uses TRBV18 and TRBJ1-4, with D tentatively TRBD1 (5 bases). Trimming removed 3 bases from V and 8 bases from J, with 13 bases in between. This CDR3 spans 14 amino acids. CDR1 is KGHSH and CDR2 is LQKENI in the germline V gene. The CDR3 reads CASSPRSGDEKLFF. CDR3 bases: TGTGCCAGCTCACCCAGGAGCGGGGACGAAAAACTGTTTTTT.

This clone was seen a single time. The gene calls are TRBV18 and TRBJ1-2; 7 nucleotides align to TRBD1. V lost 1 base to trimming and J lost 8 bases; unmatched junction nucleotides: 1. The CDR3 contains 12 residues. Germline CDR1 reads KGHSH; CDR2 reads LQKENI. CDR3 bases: TGTGCCAGCTCACCACAGGACAGGGGCTACACCTTC. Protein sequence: CASSPQDRGYTF.

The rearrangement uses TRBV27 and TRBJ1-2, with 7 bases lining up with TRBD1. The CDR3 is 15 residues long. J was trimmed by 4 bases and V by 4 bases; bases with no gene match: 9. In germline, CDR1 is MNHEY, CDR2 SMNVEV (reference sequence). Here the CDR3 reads CASSSPQTGIYGYTF. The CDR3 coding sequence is TGTGCCAGCAGTTCCCCGCAGACAGGGATCTATGGCTACACCTTC.

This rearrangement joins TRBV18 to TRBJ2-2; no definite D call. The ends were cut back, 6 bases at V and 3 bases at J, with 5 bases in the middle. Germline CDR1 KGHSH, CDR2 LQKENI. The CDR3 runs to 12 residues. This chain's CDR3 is CASSSDTGELFF. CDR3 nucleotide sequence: TGTGCCAGCTCCAGTGACACCGGGGAGCTGTTTTTT.

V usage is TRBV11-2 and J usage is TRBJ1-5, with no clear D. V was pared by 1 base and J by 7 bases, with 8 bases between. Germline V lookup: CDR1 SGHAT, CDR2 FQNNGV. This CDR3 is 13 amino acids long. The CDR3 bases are TGTGCCAGCAGCTTAGGTGTTCAGCAGCCCCAGCATTTT. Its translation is CASSLGVQQPQHF.

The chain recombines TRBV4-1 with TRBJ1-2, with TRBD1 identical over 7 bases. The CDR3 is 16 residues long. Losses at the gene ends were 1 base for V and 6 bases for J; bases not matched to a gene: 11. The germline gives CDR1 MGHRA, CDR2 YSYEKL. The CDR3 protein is CASSQVGTADLNGYTF. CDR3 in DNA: TGCGCCAGCAGCCAAGTGGGGACAGCAGACTTGAATGGCTACACCTTC.